These T cell receptor beta chains were read from a single sample in a study of somatic mutations in cytotoxic T cells in rheumatoid arthritis. The data were produced by immunoSEQ multiplex PCR, yet TCRdb's version contains in-frame clones alone and is incomplete. Of 9,500 to 15,000 clones in the sample, about four fifths were seen once. Sequenced sample: CD8+ T cells sorted from blood. These receptors were taken from a woman aged 55-69 years in good health. Each CDR3 is given without its conserved first and last residue. The size entry is marked missing in some rows and otherwise reads once, few, many or a size class.

J gene | V gene | clone size | CDR3 protein
TRBJ1-3 | TRBV13 | NA | ASSLGGLGNTIY
TRBJ2-1 | TRBV5-6 | few | ASSPRDRGVNEQF
TRBJ2-7 | TRBV9 | few | ASSQGQDYEQY
TRBJ1-5 | TRBV27 | NA | ASRDSSNQPQH
TRBJ1-3 | TRBV28 | NA | ASSLPLRLQGGVSGNTIY
TRBJ1-2 | TRBV28 | once | ATYLGIGSAYGYT
TRBJ2-6 | TRBV5-6 | NA | ASSLVTLPPVGANVLT
TRBJ1-1 | TRBV7-3 | NA | ASSLIRAEAF
TRBJ2-5 | TRBV6-1 | NA | ASSEGELRVAGAQETQY
TRBJ1-4 | TRBV20-1 | NA | SARQEEKLF
TRBJ2-2 | TRBV4-2 | few | ASSNLQTGGGTGELF
TRBJ1-3 | TRBV19 | NA | ASSPSGAGNTIY
TRBJ2-1 | TRBV4-2 | NA | ASRGQGQYNEQF
TRBJ1-3 | TRBV7-6 | NA | ASSLGRGFRNGNTIY
TRBJ2-1 | TRBV7-6 | NA | ASSGGEGQAVNEQF
TRBJ2-7 | TRBV14 | few | ASSQVPRGIYEQY
TRBJ2-3 | TRBV6-5 | few | ASSPGLSAQY
TRBJ1-2 | TRBV25-1 | NA | ASSANGYT
TRBJ1-6 | TRBV7-9 | once | ASSLGGQGDSPLH
TRBJ1-5 | TRBV4-1 | NA | ASSQEQFNQPQH
TRBJ2-2 | TRBV2 | NA | ASSFRELF
TRBJ2-3 | TRBV9 | NA | ASSRAGVAGDTQY
TRBJ1-2 | TRBV14 | medium-sized | ASSHEGALGYT
TRBJ1-2 | TRBV11-2 | NA | ASSLGQGGGYT